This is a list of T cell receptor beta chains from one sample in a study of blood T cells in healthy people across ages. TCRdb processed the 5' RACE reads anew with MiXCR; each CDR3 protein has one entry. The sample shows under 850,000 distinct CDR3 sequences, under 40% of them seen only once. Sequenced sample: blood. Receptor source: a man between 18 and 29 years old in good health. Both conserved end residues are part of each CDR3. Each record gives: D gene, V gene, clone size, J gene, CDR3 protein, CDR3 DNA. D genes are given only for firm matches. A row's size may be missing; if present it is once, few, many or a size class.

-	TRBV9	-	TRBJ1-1	CASSDGTLNRNTEAFF	TGTGCCAGCAGCGACGGGACTCTTAACCGGAACACTGAAGCTTTCTTT
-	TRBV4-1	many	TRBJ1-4	CASSQEGGTNEKLFF	TGCGCCAGCAGCCAAGAGGGGGGAACTAATGAAAAACTGTTTTTT
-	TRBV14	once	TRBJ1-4	CASSRQPREVNEKLFF	TGTGCCAGCAGCCGACAGCCGAGAGAAGTTAATGAAAAACTGTTTTTT
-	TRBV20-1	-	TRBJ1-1	CSARWAKENTEAFF	TGCAGTGCTAGGTGGGCCAAAGAGAACACTGAAGCTTTCTTT
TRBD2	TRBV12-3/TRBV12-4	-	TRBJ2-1	CASRAIAGEPSNEQFF	TGTGCCAGCAGGGCCATAGCGGGGGAGCCCAGTAATGAGCAGTTCTTC
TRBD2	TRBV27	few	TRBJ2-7	CASSRGGPRSFYEQYF	TGTGCCAGCAGCCGGGGAGGGCCACGTAGTTTCTACGAGCAGTACTTC
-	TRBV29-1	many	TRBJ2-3	CSVDGGASTDTQYF	TGCAGCGTTGATGGCGGGGCCAGCACAGATACGCAGTATTTT
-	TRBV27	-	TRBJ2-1	CASTTVSSYNEQFF	TGTGCCAGCACCACAGTGAGCTCCTACAATGAGCAGTTCTTC
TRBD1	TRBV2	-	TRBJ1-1	CASRGQGRMNTEAFF	TGTGCCAGCAGAGGACAGGGGAGGATGAACACTGAAGCTTTCTTT
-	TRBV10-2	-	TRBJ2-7	CASRTPGQTSGNEQYF	TGCGCCAGCAGGACACCCGGGCAGACCTCCGGCAACGAGCAGTACTTC
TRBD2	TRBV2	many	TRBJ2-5	CASSVGLAGKPQYF	TGTGCCAGCAGTGTGGGACTAGCGGGGAAGCCCCAGTACTTC
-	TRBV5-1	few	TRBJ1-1	CASSYGGDQGTEAFF	TGCGCCAGCAGTTACGGTGGGGACCAGGGGACTGAAGCTTTCTTT
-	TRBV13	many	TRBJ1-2	CASSGDVIYGYTF	TGTGCCAGCAGCGGGGACGTCATTTATGGCTACACCTTC
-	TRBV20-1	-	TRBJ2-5	CSASQGGRETQYF	TGCAGTGCTAGCCAGGGGGGCCGGGAGACCCAGTACTTC
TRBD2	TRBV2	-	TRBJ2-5	CASSYDLAGAQETQYF	TGTGCCAGCAGTTACGACTTAGCGGGGGCACAAGAGACCCAGTACTTC
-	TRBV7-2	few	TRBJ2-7	CASIPQREHNEQYF	TGTGCCAGCATACCTCAACGGGAACACAATGAGCAGTACTTC
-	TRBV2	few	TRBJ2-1	CASSGEPSSYNEQFF	TGTGCCAGCAGTGGAGAACCTTCCTCCTACAATGAGCAGTTCTTC
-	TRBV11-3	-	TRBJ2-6	CASSAGGGLGANVLTF	TGTGCCAGCAGCGCCGGAGGGGGCCTTGGGGCCAACGTCCTGACTTTC
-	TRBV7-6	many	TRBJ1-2	CASSLEVQGDGYTF	TGTGCCAGCAGCTTAGAAGTTCAGGGTGATGGCTACACCTTC
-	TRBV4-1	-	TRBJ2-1	CASSQELSQGRNEQFF	TGCGCCAGCAGCCAAGAACTGTCACAGGGAAGAAATGAGCAGTTCTTC
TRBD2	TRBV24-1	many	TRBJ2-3	CATSDPTSGAGDTQYF	TGTGCCACCAGTGACCCCACTAGCGGGGCTGGGGATACGCAGTATTTT
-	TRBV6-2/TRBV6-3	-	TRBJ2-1	CASSYATGGTEYNEQFF	TGTGCCAGCAGTTACGCCACCGGGGGGACAGAATACAATGAGCAGTTCTTC
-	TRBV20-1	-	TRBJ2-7	CSARDDPGDQSYEQYF	TGCAGTGCTAGAGATGATCCGGGGGACCAGTCCTACGAGCAGTACTTC
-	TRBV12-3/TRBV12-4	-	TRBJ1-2	CASSLFRDYGYTF	TGTGCCAGCAGTTTGTTCAGGGACTATGGCTACACCTTC
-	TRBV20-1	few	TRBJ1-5	CSARTIGVMGNQPQHF	TGCAGTGCCCGGACGATAGGGGTTATGGGCAATCAGCCCCAGCATTTT
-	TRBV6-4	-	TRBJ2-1	CASSDGLVNEQFF	TGTGCCAGCAGCGACGGGCTAGTGAATGAGCAGTTCTTC
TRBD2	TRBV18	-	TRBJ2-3	CASSPGTSGSTDTQYF	TGTGCCAGCTCACCAGGGACTAGCGGTAGCACAGATACGCAGTATTTT
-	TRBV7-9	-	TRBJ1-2	CASSLVGGGQSNYGYTF	TGTGCCAGCAGCTTAGTAGGGGGAGGACAGTCTAACTATGGCTACACCTTC
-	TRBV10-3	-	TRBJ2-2	CAISPVGGLNTGELFF	TGTGCCATCAGTCCCGTAGGGGGGCTGAACACCGGGGAGCTGTTTTTT
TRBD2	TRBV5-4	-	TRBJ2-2	CASSLSSGGYTGELFF	TGTGCCAGCAGCTTGAGTAGCGGGGGTTACACCGGGGAGCTGTTTTTT
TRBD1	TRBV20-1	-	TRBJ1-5	CRAGDRGFQPQHF	TGCAGGGCCGGGGACAGGGGGTTTCAGCCCCAGCATTTT
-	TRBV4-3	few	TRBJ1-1	CASSQDETLRDTEAFF	TGCGCCAGCAGCCAAGATGAGACCTTAAGGGACACTGAAGCTTTCTTT
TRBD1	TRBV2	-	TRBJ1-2	CASSPPPDPGGRYGYTF	TGTGCCAGCAGTCCTCCTCCGGACCCAGGGGGGCGATATGGCTACACCTTC
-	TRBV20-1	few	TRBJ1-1	CSANMGGGASEAFF	TGCAGTGCTAACATGGGGGGGGGGGCAAGTGAAGCTTTCTTT
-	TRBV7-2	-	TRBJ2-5	CASSLRASGLGETQYF	TGTGCCAGCAGCTTAAGGGCCTCAGGTCTCGGGGAGACCCAGTACTTC
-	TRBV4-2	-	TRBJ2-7	CASSPPGSNYEQYF	TGTGCCAGCAGCCCTCCGGGCTCAAACTACGAGCAGTACTTC
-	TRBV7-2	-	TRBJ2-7	CASSTQRDYEQYF	TGTGCCAGCAGCACCCAAAGGGACTACGAGCAGTACTTC
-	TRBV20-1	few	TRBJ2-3	CSARDIGFTDTQYF	TGCAGTGCTAGAGATATAGGTTTCACAGATACGCAGTATTTT
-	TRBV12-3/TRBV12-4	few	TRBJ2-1	CASSRGTTNNEQFF	TGTGCCAGCAGTAGAGGGACCACCAACAATGAGCAGTTCTTC
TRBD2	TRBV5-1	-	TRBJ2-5	CASSFTGLAGGSDEQYF	TGCGCCAGCAGCTTTACAGGACTAGCGGGAGGAAGCGATGAGCAGTACTTC
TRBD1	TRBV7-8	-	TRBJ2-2	CASSFGTAENTGELFF	TGTGCCAGCAGCTTTGGGACAGCAGAAAACACCGGGGAGCTGTTTTTT
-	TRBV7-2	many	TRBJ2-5	CASSPRTQETQYF	TGTGCCAGCAGCCCACGAACACAAGAGACCCAGTACTTC
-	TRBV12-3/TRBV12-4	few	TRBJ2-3	CASSLGAPSDTQYF	TGTGCCAGCAGTTTAGGAGCCCCTTCGGATACGCAGTATTTT
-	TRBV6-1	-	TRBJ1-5	CASSEIGGSQPQHF	TGTGCCAGCAGTGAAATAGGGGGTAGTCAGCCCCAGCATTTT
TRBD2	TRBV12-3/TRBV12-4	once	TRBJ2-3	CASSWGGLATDTQYF	TGTGCCAGCAGTTGGGGAGGACTAGCAACAGATACGCAGTATTTT
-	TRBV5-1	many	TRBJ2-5	CASSPDVPQETQYF	TGCGCCAGCAGCCCGGATGTTCCTCAAGAGACCCAGTACTTC
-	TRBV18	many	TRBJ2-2	CASSPSQTRGTGELFF	TGTGCCAGCTCACCTTCCCAAACCCGAGGCACCGGGGAGCTGTTTTTT
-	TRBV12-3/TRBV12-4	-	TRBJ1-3	CASRGGSSGNTIYF	TGTGCCAGCAGGGGGGGGAGCTCTGGAAACACCATATATTTT
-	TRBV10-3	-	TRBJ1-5	CAISNRQSNQPQHF	TGTGCCATCAGTAACCGGCAGAGCAATCAGCCCCAGCATTTT
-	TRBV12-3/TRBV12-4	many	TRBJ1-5	CASSLRDSNQPQHF	TGTGCCAGCAGTTTAAGGGATAGCAATCAGCCCCAGCATTTT
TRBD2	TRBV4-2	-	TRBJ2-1	CASSQSPGLVPNEQFF	TGTGCCAGCAGCCAATCTCCGGGACTAGTTCCCAATGAGCAGTTCTTC
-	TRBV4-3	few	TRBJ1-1	CASSQLAANTEAFF	TGCGCCAGCAGCCAGTTAGCAGCGAACACTGAAGCTTTCTTT